The 30 T cell receptor beta chains below were found in one sample sequenced in a study of cytomegalovirus exposure and HLA in healthy donors. The PCR had 60 Vbeta and 13 Jbeta primers. Generated by immunoSEQ multiplex PCR, the TCRdb table keeps only in-frame clones and is missing some. The table has 150,000 to 200,000 clones, about three quarters seen once; the top ten hold around 3.1%. Specimen: PBMCs. The receptors come from a woman in her forties or fifties in good health and CMV-seropositive.

V gene TRBV18 combines with J gene TRBJ2-1; D is perhaps TRBD1 (6 bases). Trimming stripped 2 bases from V and 0 bases from J, with 11 bases between. This CDR3 contains 16 residues. CDR1 and CDR2 from the germline V gene are KGHSH and LQKENI. CDR3 in DNA: TGTGCCAGCTCACCAGAGAAGGACAGCTCCTACAATGAGCAGTTCTTC. It codes for CASSPEKDSSYNEQFF.

The V gene is TRBV12-5, the J gene TRBJ2-5; D may be TRBD1 (6 bases). The germline V gene encodes CDR1 LGHNT and CDR2 FRNRAP. The V gene lost 5 bases and the J gene lost 3 bases, with 19 bases spanning the gap. This CDR3 has 16 amino acids. The CDR3 DNA sequence: TGTGCTAGTGGTCAACCCTCAGGGCACAGGGAAGAGACCCAGTACTTC. The encoded protein is CASGQPSGHREETQYF.

The chain carries TRBV5-5 and TRBJ1-4; 7 bases line up with TRBD1. V shed 1 base and J 8 bases; nucleotides not matched to a gene: 2. The CDR3 is made up of 13 amino acids. Germline CDR1 is SGHKS and CDR2 is YYEKEE (reference sequence). The CDR3 coding sequence is TGTGCCAGCAGCTTGACAGGGGACGAAAAACTGTTTTTT. Protein sequence: CASSLTGDEKLFF.

The genes are TRBV9 and TRBJ2-3; 7 bases match TRBD2. This CDR3 has 14 residues. The V gene's germline CDR1 is SGDLS and CDR2 YYNGEE. J was trimmed by 3 bases and V by 4 bases; bases with no gene match: 5. The CDR3 sequence is CASSSTSSTDTQYF. The CDR3 DNA follows: TGTGCCAGCAGCTCGACTAGCTCTACAGATACGCAGTATTTT.

In DNA, the CDR3 is TGTGCCAGCAGTTGGAACAGGGGCTACGAGCAGTACTTC. Amino acid sequence: CASSWNRGYEQYF. The chain links TRBV27 to TRBJ2-7; the match to TRBD1 covers 7 bases. Trimming cost V 4 bases and J 3 bases; bases outside gene matches: 3. The germline CDR1 and CDR2 sequences are MNHEY and SMNVEV (reference sequence). This CDR3 is 13 amino acids long.

The V call is TRBV4-3, the J call TRBJ2-2, with TRBD2 identical over 11 bases. Germline V lookup: CDR1 LGHNA, CDR2 YSLEER. The CDR3 is 17 amino acids. Unmatched junction bases numbered 4, after V lost 0 bases and J lost 4 bases. The chain's CDR3 is CASSQDASGGPTGELFF. In nucleotides, the CDR3 is TGCGCCAGCAGCCAAGATGCTAGCGGGGGGCCCACCGGGGAGCTGTTTTTT.

The chain recombines TRBV7-8 with TRBJ1-2; TRBD1 agrees at 7 bases. The germline V gene has CDR1 SGHVS and CDR2 FQNEAQ. The length of the CDR3 is 13 residues. J gave up 9 bases and V 4 bases, and 8 bases lay outside the gene matches. CDR3 amino acids: CASSSGRGRSYTF. CDR3 coding DNA: TGTGCCAGCAGCTCCGGGAGGGGGCGAAGCTACACCTTC.

The CDR3 DNA is TGCAGCGTTGAAAACCGGGACAGGGCTGGCTACACCTTC. Its translation: CSVENRDRAGYTF. The rearrangement uses TRBV29-1 and TRBJ1-2, with 9 bases aligning to TRBD1. The V and J ends lost 2 bases and 7 bases, in that order; junction bases with no gene match: 5. The CDR3 covers 13 residues. Germline V CDR1 and CDR2: SQVTM, ANQGSEA.

The chain recombines TRBV2 with TRBJ2-7, with TRBD2 matching over 8 bases. The V and J ends lost 8 bases and 4 bases, in that order; junction bases with no gene match: 7. This CDR3 comprises 13 residues. The germline V gene has CDR1 SNHLY and CDR2 FYNNEI. The CDR3 DNA follows: TGTGCCAGCTCTTCGGGACTAGGATACGAGCAGTACTTC. It encodes CASSSGLGYEQYF.

The chain is built from TRBV28 and TRBJ2-5; no reliable D call. The CDR3 contains 13 residues. Trimming took off 5 bases at V and 9 bases at J, with 16 bases between the two ends. The germline gives CDR1 MDHEN, CDR2 SYDVKM. The CDR3 protein is CASSPRERLAQYF. Written as DNA, the CDR3 is TGTGCCAGCAGTCCAAGAGAAAGACTCGCCCAGTACTTC.

The genes are TRBV9 and TRBJ2-3; perhaps TRBD2 as D (6 bases). V was clipped by 3 bases and J by 0 bases, with 20 bases between them. In germline, CDR1 is SGDLS, CDR2 YYNGEE. The CDR3 runs 18 residues. The CDR3 coding sequence is TGTGCCAGCAGCGCCCTACTAGCAGGATGGGGTAGCACAGATACGCAGTATTTT. It codes for CASSALLAGWGSTDTQYF.

The rearrangement uses TRBV9 and TRBJ2-1, with TRBD2 matching 8 bases. CDR3 length: 16 amino acids. Germline V gives CDR1 SGDLS, CDR2 YYNGEE. The V and J ends lost 4 bases and 5 bases, in that order; junction bases with no gene match: 11. The CDR3 sequence is CASSPPGIAGNNEQFF. CDR3 DNA: TGTGCCAGCAGCCCCCCAGGAATAGCGGGGAACAATGAGCAGTTCTTC.

The chain joins TRBV19 to TRBJ1-2; 10 bases fit TRBD1. CDR1 is LNHDA, CDR2 SQIVND, per germline (reference sequence). The CDR3 contains 15 residues. Trimming cost V 4 bases and J 5 bases; bases outside gene matches: 7. The CDR3 here is CASSSGQGVGYGYTF. The CDR3 DNA sequence: TGTGCCAGTAGTAGCGGACAGGGGGTAGGGTATGGCTACACCTTC.

This sequence joins TRBV9 and TRBJ1-3; D is unresolved. Trimming took off 4 bases at V and 4 bases at J, with 9 bases between the two ends. The CDR3 is made up of 13 amino acids. CDR1 and CDR2 (germline): SGDLS, YYNGEE. The CDR3 DNA reads TGTGCCAGCAGCTACAATCAAGGAAACACCATATATTTT. Translation: CASSYNQGNTIYF.

The V and J genes are TRBV5-1 and TRBJ1-3, with 9 bases that match TRBD1. This CDR3 is 15 amino acids long. The V gene's germline CDR1 is SGHRS and CDR2 YFSETQ. Unmatched junction bases numbered 7, after V lost 4 bases and J lost 5 bases. The CDR3 sequence: CASSPGQGIRNTIYF. CDR3 DNA: TGCGCCAGCAGCCCTGGACAGGGGATACGAAACACCATATATTTT. Full variable domain (missing parts from reference TRBV5-1 and TRBJ1-3): KAGVTQTPRYLIKTRGQQVTLSCSPISGHRSVSWYQQTPGQGLQFLFEYFSETQRNKGNFPGRFSGRQFSNSRSEMNVSTLELGDSALYLCASSPGQGIRNTIYFGEGSWLTVV.

The sample holds one count of this clone. The gene calls are TRBV7-2 and TRBJ2-3, with 8 bases matching TRBD1. V lost 0 bases and J lost 4; bases outside the gene matches: 3. This CDR3 comprises 15 residues. Germline CDR1 and CDR2: SGHTA and FQGNSA. The CDR3 sequence: CASSLAQGAPDTQYF. The CDR3 bases are TGTGCCAGCAGCTTAGCCCAGGGGGCTCCAGATACGCAGTATTTT.

The genes are TRBV5-6 and TRBJ2-7; TRBD1 agrees at 7 bases. Trimming took 4 bases from V and 2 from J; bases not matched to a gene: 9. Germline V gives CDR1 SGHDT, CDR2 YYEEEE. The CDR3 is 15 residues long. CDR3 bases: TGTGCCAGCAGCCCGGGGACAGCCTACACCTACGAGCAGTACTTC. Residues: CASSPGTAYTYEQYF. The whole variable domain, remainder taken from reference TRBV5-6 and TRBJ2-7, is DAGVTQSPTHLIKTRGQQVTLRCSPKSGHDTVSWYQQALGQGPQFIFQYYEEEERQRGNFPDRFSGHQFPNYSSELNVNALLLGDSALYLCASSPGTAYTYEQYFGPGTRLTVT.

The sample holds one count of this clone. The rearrangement uses TRBV6-5 and TRBJ1-2; 8 nucleotides agree with TRBD1. The V segment lost 6 bases and the J segment 5 bases; nucleotides outside the gene matches: 11. The germline gives CDR1 MNHEY, CDR2 SVGAGI. CDR3 length: 15 amino acids. Written as DNA, the CDR3 is TGTGCCAGCAGCCAACGGACAGGGTCGGGGTATGGCTACACCTTC. This codes for CASSQRTGSGYGYTF.

This chain connects TRBV6-5 to TRBJ2-3; D perhaps matches TRBD2 (6 bases). Trimming took 2 bases from V and 4 from J, leaving 7 bases between them. The germline V gene encodes CDR1 MNHEY and CDR2 SVGAGI. CDR3 length: 13 residues. In DNA form, the CDR3 reads TGTGCCAGCAGTTACGGGGAGGCAGATACGCAGTATTTT. It translates to CASSYGEADTQYF.

The chain carries TRBV6-5 and TRBJ2-2, with TRBD2 matching over 8 bases. Looked up from germline, CDR1 is MNHEY and CDR2 is SVGAGI. The ends lost 6 bases at V and 4 bases at J; junction bases unmatched: 7. The CDR3 totals 15 residues. The CDR3 spells CASSSSGRGTGELFF. The DNA of the CDR3 is TGTGCCAGCAGCTCGAGCGGGAGAGGCACCGGGGAGCTGTTTTTT.

The chain uses TRBV7-9 and TRBJ2-7; 7 bases align to TRBD2. In germline, CDR1 is SEHNR, CDR2 FQNEAQ (reference sequence). The CDR3 is 14 residues long. V trimming: 3 bases; J trimming: 7 bases; junction bases outside the gene matches: 9. CDR3 nucleotide sequence: TGTGCCAGCAGCTTCTGGGCGGGAGTAGGAGAGCAGTACTTC. This sequence encodes CASSFWAGVGEQYF. The complete variable domain, with remaining parts taken from reference TRBV7-9 and TRBJ2-7, reads DTGVSQNPRHKITKRGQNVTFRCDPISEHNRLYWYRQTLGQGPEFLTYFQNEAQLEKSRLLSDRFSAERPKGSFSTLEIQRTEQGDSAMYLCASSFWAGVGEQYFGPGTRLTVT.

The V and J genes are TRBV2 and TRBJ1-1; D is possibly TRBD1 (6 bases). The V gene lost 4 bases and the J gene lost 8 bases, with 20 bases spanning the gap. The CDR3 covers 15 residues. Germline V gene data show CDR1 as SNHLY and CDR2 as FYNNEI. CDR3 protein: CASSGATGLRGEAFF. Written as DNA, the CDR3 is TGTGCCAGCAGTGGGGCTACAGGGCTGAGGGGAGAAGCTTTCTTT.

Here the CDR3 reads CASSETSYGYTF. CDR3 bases: TGTGCCAGCAGTGAAACTTCCTATGGCTACACCTTC. This chain uses TRBV2 with TRBJ1-2, with D unresolved. The V gene lost 2 bases and the J gene lost 4 bases, with 5 bases spanning the gap. The CDR3 covers 12 residues. Germline V gene sequence: CDR1 SNHLY, CDR2 FYNNEI.

As to this clone: Other nucleotide sequences from this sample produce the same CDR3. The chain links TRBV7-2 to TRBJ1-1; 8 positions agree with TRBD1. This CDR3 is 15 amino acids long. J lost 0 bases, V lost 5 bases, and 5 bases had no gene match. CDR1 and CDR2 (germline): SGHTA, FQGNSA. CDR3 sequence reads: CASSPRTGMNTEAFF. In DNA, the CDR3 is TGTGCCAGCAGCCCCCGGACAGGGATGAACACTGAAGCTTTCTTT.

The chain uses TRBV5-1 and TRBJ1-1; the match to TRBD1 covers 8 bases. The germline gives CDR1 SGHRS, CDR2 YFSETQ. This CDR3 region has 15 residues. J lost 0 bases, V lost 1 base, and 2 bases had no gene match. In DNA form, the CDR3 reads TGCGCCAGCAGCTTGAAGACAGGGGTGAACACTGAAGCTTTCTTT. It is translated as CASSLKTGVNTEAFF.

V usage is TRBV4-3 and J usage is TRBJ1-5; 9 bases are a match to TRBD1. J was trimmed by 1 base and V by 6 bases; bases with no gene match: 4. From germline, CDR1 is LGHNA and CDR2 YSLEER. The length of the CDR3 is 15 residues. The CDR3 DNA reads as TGCGCCAGCAGTCCGGGGACAGGGAGCAATCAGCCCCAGCATTTT. This gives the protein CASSPGTGSNQPQHF.

The gene calls are TRBV9 and TRBJ2-3; perhaps TRBD1 as D (5 bases). Trimming pared 0 bases from V and 3 bases from J, leaving 11 bases between. The CDR3 is 15 residues long. Germline lookup yields CDR1 SGDLS and CDR2 YYNGEE. The CDR3, as DNA: TGTGCCAGCAGCGTAGATCCCCAGGGAACAGATACGCAGTATTTT. Its protein is CASSVDPQGTDTQYF.

This clone was seen a handful of times. The chain has TRBV19 and TRBJ1-4, with D tentatively TRBD1 (6 bases). This CDR3 comprises 15 residues. Trimming removed 7 bases at V and 4 bases at J, with 16 bases between. CDR1 and CDR2 from the germline V gene are LNHDA and SQIVND (reference sequence). The CDR3 DNA follows: TGTGCCAGTAATCCACAGGGCCCTCTTAATGAAAAACTGTTTTTT. Its protein is CASNPQGPLNEKLFF.

The V gene is TRBV6-6, the J gene TRBJ2-3; a weak D match, TRBD2 (5 bases). Germline V lookup: CDR1 MNHNY, CDR2 SVGAGI (reference sequence). This CDR3 comprises 16 residues. The V end lost 6 bases, the J end lost 0 bases, and 16 bases lay between the germline ends. The CDR3 DNA reads TGTGCCAGCAGCCTCGGTCGGGGAACTAGCACAGATACGCAGTATTTT. Translated: CASSLGRGTSTDTQYF.

The rearrangement links TRBV18 to TRBJ2-1; 9 bases line up with TRBD1. CDR1 is KGHSH and CDR2 is LQKENI in the germline V gene. The CDR3 runs to 14 residues. J gave up 5 bases and V 7 bases, and 6 bases lay outside the gene matches. The CDR3 sequence is CASYDRGIDNEQFF. CDR3 sequence (DNA): TGTGCCAGCTACGACAGGGGGATCGACAATGAGCAGTTCTTC.